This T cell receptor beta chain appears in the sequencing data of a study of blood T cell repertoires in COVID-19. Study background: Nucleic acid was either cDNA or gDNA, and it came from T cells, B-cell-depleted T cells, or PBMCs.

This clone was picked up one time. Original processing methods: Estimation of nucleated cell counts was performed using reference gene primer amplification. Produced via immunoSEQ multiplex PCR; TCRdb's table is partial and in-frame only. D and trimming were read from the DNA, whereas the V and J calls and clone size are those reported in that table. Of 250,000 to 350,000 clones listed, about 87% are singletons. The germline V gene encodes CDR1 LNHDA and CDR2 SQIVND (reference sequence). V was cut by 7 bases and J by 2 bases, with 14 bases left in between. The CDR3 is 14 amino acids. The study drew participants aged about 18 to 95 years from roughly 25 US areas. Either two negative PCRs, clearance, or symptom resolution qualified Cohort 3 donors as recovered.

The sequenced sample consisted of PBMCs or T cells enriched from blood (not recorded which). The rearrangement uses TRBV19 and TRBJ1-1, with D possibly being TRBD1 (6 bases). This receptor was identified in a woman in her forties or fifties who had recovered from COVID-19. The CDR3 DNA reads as TGTGCCAGTACCCACAGGGAGTCCAACACTGAAGCTTTCTTT. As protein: CASTHRESNTEAFF.